This entry is about one TCR beta chain. The sample comes from a study of blood T cell repertoires in COVID-19. The wider study: Nucleic acid was either cDNA or gDNA, and it came from T cells, B-cell-depleted T cells, or PBMCs.

Seattle patients were enrolled while actively infected and followed longitudinally. In the authors' workflow: For nucleated cells, counts were estimated from reference gene primer amplification. Sequencing used immunoSEQ multiplex PCR; TCRdb keeps in-frame clones, though not all of them. The DNA gave D and trimming, while V, J and clone size come from that table. The repertoire holds about 350,000 clones, approximately 90% seen once, with over 3.5% in the top ten. This receptor was identified in a woman aged 60 to 75 with COVID-19, enrolled during active disease. The material sequenced was peripheral blood.

This chain's CDR3 is CSVVQQGAEGYTF. CDR3 nucleotides: TGCAGCGTTGTACAACAGGGGGCGGAAGGCTACACCTTC. The chain couples TRBV29-1 to TRBJ1-2, with TRBD1 identical over 9 bases. Per germline, CDR1 SQVTM and CDR2 ANQGSEA. The V segment lost 4 bases and the J segment 8 bases; nucleotides outside the gene matches: 8. The CDR3 extends over 13 amino acids.